This entry describes one T cell receptor beta chain. No antigen is known for it. The PCR used 60 Vbeta and 13 Jbeta primers. The method was immunoSEQ multiplex PCR; TCRdb's version includes in-frame clones alone and lacks a portion of them. The sample lists about 190,000 clones, 80% to 85% seen once, with about 5.7% in the top ten. This sample is drawn from a study of cytomegalovirus exposure and HLA in healthy donors. General study findings and limits: Rarity marked most TCR sequences, yet some public TCRs occurred in many donors. Indistinguishable V segments such as TRBV6-2 and TRBV6-3 were excluded. Later analysis identified a missense DCLRE1C variant that was linked to TCR beta V- and J-gene trimming.

The junction had 7 bases not matched to a gene; V was cut back by 6 bases and J by 6 bases. CDR1 is LNHDA, CDR2 SQIVND, per germline (reference sequence). The CDR3 is made up of 13 amino acids. The J gene is TRBJ1-2, the V gene TRBV19; 7 bases are shared with TRBD1. The source material was PBMCs. The source of this sequence is a man aged 35 to 55 in good health and CMV-seropositive. The CDR3 here is CASRATGINGYTF. The CDR3 DNA follows: TGTGCCAGTAGAGCGACAGGGATCAATGGCTACACCTTC.